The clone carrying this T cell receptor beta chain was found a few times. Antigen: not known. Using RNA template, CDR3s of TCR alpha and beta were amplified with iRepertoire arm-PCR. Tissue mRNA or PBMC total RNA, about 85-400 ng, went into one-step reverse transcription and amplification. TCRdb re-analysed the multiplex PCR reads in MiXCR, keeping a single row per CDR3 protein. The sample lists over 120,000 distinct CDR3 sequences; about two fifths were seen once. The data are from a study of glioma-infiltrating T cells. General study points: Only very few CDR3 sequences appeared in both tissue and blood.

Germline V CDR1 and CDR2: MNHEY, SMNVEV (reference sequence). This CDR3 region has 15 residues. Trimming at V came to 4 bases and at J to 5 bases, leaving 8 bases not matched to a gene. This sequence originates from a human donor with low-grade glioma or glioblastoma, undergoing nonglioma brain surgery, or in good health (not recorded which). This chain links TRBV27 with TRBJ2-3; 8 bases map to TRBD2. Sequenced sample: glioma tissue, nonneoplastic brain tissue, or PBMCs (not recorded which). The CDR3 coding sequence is TGTGCCAGCAGTTCTGAAGCGGGAGTTGTAGATACGCAGTATTTT. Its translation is CASSSEAGVVDTQYF.